This T cell receptor beta chain was recovered during a study of control samples from healthy donors and cancer patients. The assay was immunoSEQ multiplex PCR, and TCRdb's table has in-frame clones only and misses some. In the table there are approximately 89,000 clones, approximately 87% of which are singletons. CDR1 KGHDR and CDR2 SFDVKD come from the germline V gene. The ends were cut back, 3 bases at V and 8 bases at J, with 8 bases in the middle. The CDR3 is 12 amino acids. Specimen: blood. The TCR originated in a man in his fifties in good health. The genes are TRBV24-1 and TRBJ2-3, with a weak D call TRBD1 (5 bases). CDR3 sequence (DNA): TGTGCCACCAGTGATAACAGGTTTACGCAGTATTTT. It encodes CATSDNRFTQYF.